This record covers a single TCR beta chain. Its antigen is undetermined. The assay was immunoSEQ multiplex PCR, and TCRdb's table has in-frame clones only and misses some. Seen here are about 68,000 clones, approximately 78% observed once, and the top ten hold nearly 5.5%. The source of the sample is a study of PD-1 blockade in mismatch repair-deficient tumors. The V end lost 9 bases, the J end lost 4 bases, and 16 bases lay between the germline ends. The CDR3 has 14 amino acids. The germline gives CDR1 MGHDK, CDR2 SYGVNS. Whole-study findings and limits: Rapid post-treatment expansion, then contraction, generally preceding radiologic response, marked tumor-resident clones.

TCR sequencing covered a few patients who responded to pembrolizumab. The sequence was collected from an adult with mismatch repair-deficient cancer. The rearrangement joins TRBV25-1 to TRBJ2-1, with a possible D match to TRBD2 (6 bases). The sample was peripheral blood, taken 2 weeks after starting pembrolizumab. The CDR3 nucleotides read TGTGCCAGTAACTCCCTCGGGAGTTACAATGAGCAGTTCTTC. It codes for CASNSLGSYNEQFF. The complete variable domain, with remaining parts taken from reference TRBV25-1 and TRBJ2-1, reads EADIYQTPRYLVIGTGKKITLECSQTMGHDKMYWYQQDPGMELHLIHYSYGVNSTEKGDLSSESTVSRIRTEHFPLTLESARPSHTSQYLCASNSLGSYNEQFFGPGTRLTVL.